Below, one T cell receptor beta chain is given with its context. This sample is part of a study of T cell responses to AZD1222 COVID-19 vaccine. Assay: immunoSEQ multiplex PCR; the TCRdb copy retains only in-frame clones and omits some. The sample includes roughly 99,000 clones, around nine tenths seen only once; the top ten take 22%. This TCR was sampled from an adult in good health. The sequences come from peripheral blood, collected on day 0 of AZD1222 vaccination.

The CDR3: CASSHQETQYF. The CDR3 bases are TGTGCCAGCAGCCACCAAGAGACCCAGTACTTC. The rearrangement uses TRBV3-1 (or the pseudogene TRBV3-2) and TRBJ2-5; D unclear. Trimming removed 3 bases at V and 1 base at J, with 0 bases between. Germline CDR1 LGHDT, CDR2 YNNKEL (reference sequence). The CDR3 sequence is 11 residues long.